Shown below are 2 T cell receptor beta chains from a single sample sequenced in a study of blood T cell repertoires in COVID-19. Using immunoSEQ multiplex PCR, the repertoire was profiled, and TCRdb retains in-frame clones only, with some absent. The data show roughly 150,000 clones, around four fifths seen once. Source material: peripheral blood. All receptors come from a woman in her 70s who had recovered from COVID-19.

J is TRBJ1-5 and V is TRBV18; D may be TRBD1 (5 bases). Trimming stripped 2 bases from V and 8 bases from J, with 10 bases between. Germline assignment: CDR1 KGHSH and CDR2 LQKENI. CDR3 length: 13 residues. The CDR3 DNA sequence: TGTGCCAGCTCACCAGGGGGGGGGAAGCCCCAGCATTTT. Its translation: CASSPGGGKPQHF.

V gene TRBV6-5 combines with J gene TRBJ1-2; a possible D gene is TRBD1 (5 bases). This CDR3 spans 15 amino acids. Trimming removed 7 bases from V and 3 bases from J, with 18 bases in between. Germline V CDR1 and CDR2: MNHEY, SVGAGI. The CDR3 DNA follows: TGTGCCAGCACCGGAATGGTGGGGGGGTACTATGGCTACACCTTC. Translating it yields CASTGMVGGYYGYTF.